Listed here are 17 T cell receptor beta chains from one sample, sequenced in a study of T cells in Graves' hyperthyroidism and ophthalmopathy. TCR beta CDR3 regions were amplified from RNA. The HTBI primer set drove a first-round RT-PCR of the TCR CDR3. Using its own MiXCR run on the multiplex PCR reads, TCRdb lists one record per CDR3 protein. The sample lists about 400,000 distinct CDR3 sequences, approximately 14% occurring once. The sequencing input was blood. The receptors derive from a man aged 18 to 29 with Graves' ophthalmopathy.

This clonotype was observed at least ten times. The genes are TRBV4-1 and TRBJ1-1, with a possible D match to TRBD1 (5 bases). Germline CDR1 MGHRA, CDR2 YSYEKL. CDR3 size: 18 residues. V lost 0 bases, J lost 2 bases, and 19 bases lay in between. As DNA, the CDR3 is TGCGCCAGCAGCCAAGATCTTCTCCGTCAGGGCACAAACACTGAAGCTTTCTTT. Residues: CASSQDLLRQGTNTEAFF.

This clonotype has more than one count but fewer than ten. The chain links TRBV4-1 to TRBJ1-3; no clear D. CDR1 MGHRA and CDR2 YSYEKL come from the germline V gene. This CDR3 comprises 16 residues. Trimming removed 0 bases from V and 0 bases from J, with 9 bases in between. For the CDR3, the DNA is TGCGCCAGCAGCCAAGATGATCGGATCTCTGGAAACACCATATATTTT. This sequence encodes CASSQDDRISGNTIYF.

In its sample, this clonotype was seen many times. The rearrangement links TRBV12-3 or TRBV12-4 to TRBJ2-7; 8 positions agree with TRBD1. Germline trimming cut 5 bases from V and 5 bases from J; bases unmatched to any gene: 2. The CDR3 is 12 amino acids. The DNA for the CDR3 is TGTGCCAGCAGTGAGGACAGGGACGAGCAGTACTTC. As protein: CASSEDRDEQYF.

This clonotype was seen repeatedly, ten times or more. The V gene is TRBV12-3 or TRBV12-4, the J gene TRBJ1-5; unclear D gene. The CDR3 has 14 amino acids. Between the trimmed V and J ends, which lost 7 bases and 6 bases, there was a span of 16 bases. CDR3: CASKVEGGSQPQHF. Here the CDR3 DNA reads TGTGCCAGCAAGGTAGAGGGAGGGAGTCAGCCCCAGCATTTT.

V usage is TRBV5-1 and J usage is TRBJ1-1; D unclear. The CDR3 has 16 residues. Looked up from germline, CDR1 is SGHRS and CDR2 is YFSETQ. The V gene lost 0 bases and the J gene lost 3 bases, with 15 bases spanning the gap. This chain's CDR3 is CASSLAGVGRDTEAFF. The CDR3 DNA is TGCGCCAGCAGCTTGGCCGGGGTCGGAAGGGACACTGAAGCTTTCTTT.

There are many counts of this clonotype. This chain connects TRBV20-1 to TRBJ2-5; possibly TRBD1 or TRBD2 for D (6 bases each). Trimming stripped 6 bases from V and 7 bases from J, with 15 bases between. Germline loops: CDR1 DFQATT, CDR2 SNEGSKA (reference sequence). There are 12 residues in the CDR3. The CDR3 protein is CSAHLGGGTQYF. The CDR3, as DNA: TGCAGTGCCCACTTAGGAGGGGGGACCCAGTACTTC.

This clonotype has ten or more counts. The V gene is TRBV24-1, the J gene TRBJ2-3, with 8 positions matching TRBD2. The CDR3 covers 15 residues. V gave up 5 bases and J gave up 2 bases; unmatched junction bases: 5. Germline V gene sequence: CDR1 KGHDR, CDR2 SFDVKD. CDR3 amino acids: CATSGPSGFTDTQYF. The CDR3 nucleotides are TGTGCCACCAGTGGCCCTAGCGGGTTCACAGATACGCAGTATTTT.

V and J are TRBV29-1 and TRBJ2-5; D unresolved. V was trimmed by 7 bases and J by 0 bases, leaving 12 bases between them. The CDR3 consists of 13 residues. Germline V gene lookup returns CDR1 SQVTM and CDR2 ANQGSEA. The CDR3 protein is CSACPENQETQYF. In nucleotides, the CDR3 is TGCAGCGCCTGTCCAGAAAACCAAGAGACCCAGTACTTC.

This rearrangement joins TRBV5-1 to TRBJ2-1; TRBD1 matches 8 bases. The CDR3 covers 16 residues. Germline V lookup: CDR1 SGHRS, CDR2 YFSETQ. Trimming took 6 bases from V and 2 from J; bases not matched to a gene: 10. The CDR3 loop is CASTIQGQVAYNEQFF. The CDR3 nucleotides read TGCGCCAGCACTATACAGGGACAGGTTGCCTACAATGAGCAGTTCTTC.

The V gene is TRBV19, the J gene TRBJ1-5; D is uncertain. The V gene lost 6 bases and the J gene lost 0 bases, with 18 bases spanning the gap. CDR1 LNHDA and CDR2 SQIVND come from the germline V gene (reference sequence). This CDR3 spans 17 amino acids. The chain's CDR3 is CASSLSRRDTSNQPQHF. The DNA of the CDR3 is TGTGCCAGTAGCCTAAGTCGTAGGGATACTAGCAATCAGCCCCAGCATTTT.

At least ten counts were recorded for this clonotype. V usage is TRBV6-4 and J usage is TRBJ2-1; D possibly corresponds to TRBD2 (6 bases). The CDR3 totals 14 residues. V shed 3 bases and J shed 12 bases, with 18 bases lying between them. CDR1 and CDR2 (germline): MRHNA, SNTAGT. In DNA, the CDR3 is TGTGCCAGCAGTGAGGCGGGAAACCACCAAAGGCAGTTCTTC. Amino acids: CASSEAGNHQRQFF.

This clonotype was picked up many times. The V call is TRBV7-3, the J call TRBJ2-1; D uncertain. The CDR3 sequence is 16 residues long. V lost 4 bases and J 0 bases, leaving 13 bases between the germline ends. In germline, CDR1 is SGHTA, CDR2 FQGTGA. The CDR3 region is CASSSEELSSYNEQFF. As DNA, the CDR3 is TGTGCCAGCAGCTCCGAGGAGCTCAGCTCCTACAATGAGCAGTTCTTC.

The V call is TRBV7-6, the J call TRBJ1-1, with unresolved D. This CDR3 has 14 amino acids. The V gene's germline CDR1 is SGHVS and CDR2 FNYEAQ. The ends were cut back, 5 bases at V and 5 bases at J, with 15 bases in the middle. DNA for the CDR3: TGTGCCAGCAGCCAAGTCAGCGTTCGAACTGAAGCTTTCTTT. Translating gives CASSQVSVRTEAFF.

This clonotype turned up a few times. This sequence joins TRBV12-3 or TRBV12-4 and TRBJ2-7; 10 bases are shared with TRBD1. J lost 3 bases, V lost 3 bases, and 8 bases had no gene match. The CDR3 totals 16 residues. In nucleotides, the CDR3 is TGTGCCAGCAGTTTTGGCGGGACAGGGGAGTACTACGAGCAGTACTTC. It yields the protein CASSFGGTGEYYEQYF.

This clonotype was recorded only once. The V gene is TRBV19, the J gene TRBJ1-1; D might be TRBD1 (6 bases). V shed 6 bases and J shed 2 bases, with 10 bases lying between them. CDR1 and CDR2 (germline): LNHDA, SQIVND (reference sequence). This CDR3 has 13 residues. The CDR3 sequence: CASRDGGNTEAFF. The CDR3 DNA is TGTGCCAGTAGAGACGGGGGCAACACTGAAGCTTTCTTT.

This clonotype was observed at least ten times. The chain combines TRBV7-9 with TRBJ2-7; 8 bases fit TRBD2. The length of the CDR3 is 15 residues. The junction had 11 bases not matched to a gene; V was cut back by 7 bases and J by 3 bases. Germline V CDR1 and CDR2: SEHNR, FQNEAQ (reference sequence). Here the CDR3 DNA reads TGTGCCAGCACCTACTACGGGACTAGTCGCTACGAGCAGTACTTC. Residues: CASTYYGTSRYEQYF.

Comments on this clonotype: A much bigger clone sits one base away, suggesting this may be a read error. This chain joins TRBV4-2 and TRBJ2-4; 9 bases agree with TRBD2. Germline loops: CDR1 LGHNA, CDR2 YNFKEQ. The CDR3 spans 18 residues. The CDR3 nucleotides are TGTGCCAGCGGCCAAGTTTCGGCGGGAGGGCCGCTTGAAAACATTCAGTACTTC. Translation gives CASGQVSAGGPLENIQYF.